Sequencing of this T cell receptor (beta chain) was carried out in a study of prognosis after radiotherapy for stage I lung cancer. Genomic DNA provided the template from which TCR beta CDR3 was amplified by two-round multiplex PCR. Primers specific to each TRBV and TRBJ gene were used in first-round PCR. TCRdb redid the calling of the multiplex PCR reads with MiXCR, one entry per CDR3 protein. The top ten hold roughly 8.3% of the sample, which has about 47,000 distinct CDR3 sequences, 30% to 35% seen once. The receptor was derived from a donor of 50 years or more with non-small cell lung cancer. Source: PBMCs, taken before or after stereotactic body radiation therapy (not recorded which).

The CDR3 spells CASSQAGGSVSYTF. CDR3 DNA sequence: TGTGCCAGCAGCCAGGCGGGGGGGTCTGTCAGCTACACCTTC. The V gene is TRBV3-1, the J gene TRBJ1-2; a possible D gene is TRBD1 (5 bases). This CDR3 is 14 amino acids long. Germline V lookup: CDR1 LGHDT, CDR2 YNNKEL (reference sequence). The V end was cut by 3 bases, the J end by 9 bases, with 17 bases between.